The rows below give T cell receptor beta chains drawn from one sample of a study of human T cells and chemical hapten exposure. TCRdb re-analysed the RACE reads in MiXCR, keeping a single row per CDR3 protein. Here the sample spans approximately 97,000 distinct CDR3 sequences, around a quarter being singletons. The material was whole blood, obtained in connection with sensitization to the hapten diphenylcyclopropenone (DPC). The receptors derive from a man aged 35 to 55 with alopecia areata. Some clones in this sample may be carry-over from other donors' samples. Each CDR3 is given with its conserved first and last residue. Each record gives: clone size, D gene, V gene, J gene, CDR3 protein, CDR3 DNA. D genes are given only for firm matches. Some rows mark clone size as missing; the rest say once, few, many or name a class of expanded clone.

few,-,TRBV20-1,TRBJ2-7,CSARDAKNYRGMPEQYF,TGCAGTGCTAGAGATGCGAAAAACTATCGAGGTATGCCCGAGCAGTACTTC
-,-,TRBV4-1,TRBJ2-5,CASSLSVGGANQETQYF,TGCGCCAGCAGCCTTTCCGTGGGGGGCGCTAACCAAGAGACCCAGTACTTC
-,TRBD1,TRBV7-9,TRBJ1-4,CASSFRPTGTDEKLFF,TGTGCCAGCAGCTTTCGTCCGACAGGGACCGATGAAAAACTGTTTTTT
few,TRBD2,TRBV27,TRBJ2-1,CASIGLAGAYNEQFF,TGTGCCAGTATCGGACTAGCGGGAGCCTACAATGAGCAGTTCTTC
once,TRBD1,TRBV12-3/TRBV12-4,TRBJ1-6,CASRTATGGNSPLHF,TGTGCCAGCAGAACTGCGACAGGGGGGAATTCACCCCTCCACTTT
-,TRBD1,TRBV4-2,TRBJ2-5,CASSQAGTAQETQYF,TGTGCCAGCAGCCAAGCCGGGACAGCCCAAGAGACCCAGTACTTC
-,TRBD2,TRBV14,TRBJ2-1,CASSQEAPSAGGYNEQFF,TGTGCCAGCAGCCAAGAAGCACCCTCAGCGGGAGGCTACAATGAGCAGTTCTTC
-,TRBD2,TRBV28,TRBJ2-7,CASSLPHSIQRETHEQYF,TGTGCCAGCAGTTTACCCCATTCCATCCAGCGGGAGACGCACGAGCAGTACTTC
-,TRBD1,TRBV12-3/TRBV12-4,TRBJ1-5,CASRRTGDSNQPQHF,TGTGCCAGCAGGAGAACAGGGGATAGCAATCAGCCCCAGCATTTT
few,-,TRBV6-1,TRBJ1-5,CASSEVQGGQPQHF,TGTGCCAGCAGTGAAGTACAGGGCGGACAGCCCCAGCATTTT
-,TRBD1,TRBV20-1,TRBJ1-6,CSARDHSTGGINSPLHF,TGCAGTGCTAGAGATCATTCCACAGGGGGAATTAATTCACCCCTCCACTTT
-,-,TRBV7-6,TRBJ2-3,CASSLGGGPDTQYF,TGTGCCAGCAGCTTAGGAGGAGGTCCAGATACGCAGTATTTT
-,-,TRBV12-3/TRBV12-4,TRBJ2-3,CASSFLQGIFTDTQYF,TGTGCCAGCAGTTTTTTACAGGGCATATTCACAGATACGCAGTATTTT
-,TRBD1,TRBV12-3/TRBV12-4,TRBJ2-1,CASSIGGQSYNEQFF,TGTGCCAGCAGCATAGGGGGACAGTCCTACAATGAGCAGTTCTTC
-,TRBD2,TRBV7-6,TRBJ2-7,CASSLASGTLSEQYF,TGTGCCAGCAGCCTAGCGAGCGGGACCCTTAGCGAGCAGTACTTC
few,-,TRBV29-1,TRBJ2-4,CSVEGQAKLAKNIQYF,TGCAGCGTTGAAGGTCAAGCGAAACTAGCCAAAAACATTCAGTACTTC
-,-,TRBV7-2,TRBJ1-5,CASSRNHNQPQHF,TGTGCCAGCAGCCGAAACCATAATCAGCCCCAGCATTTT
-,-,TRBV6-2/TRBV6-3,TRBJ1-5,CASSYRTLGANQPQHF,TGTGCCAGCAGTTACCGGACTCTAGGCGCCAATCAGCCCCAGCATTTT
-,-,TRBV6-2/TRBV6-3,TRBJ2-2,CASSSWVSLVNTGELFF,TGTGCCAGCAGTTCGTGGGTGTCCCTTGTGAACACCGGGGAGCTGTTTTTT
-,TRBD1,TRBV5-1,TRBJ1-2,CASRLPGQSNYGYTF,TGCGCCAGCAGGCTACCGGGACAGAGTAACTATGGCTACACCTTC
-,-,TRBV7-8,TRBJ1-6,CASSSSGVNSPLHF,TGTGCCAGCAGCTCATCAGGGGTAAATTCACCCCTCCACTTT
-,-,TRBV28,TRBJ1-1,CASVTAWNTEAFF,TGTGCCAGTGTGACAGCCTGGAACACTGAAGCTTTCTTT
-,TRBD1,TRBV6-2/TRBV6-3,TRBJ2-1,CASSYWTGVDNEQFF,TGTGCCAGCAGTTACTGGACAGGGGTCGACAATGAGCAGTTCTTC